Following are 18 T cell receptor beta chains from one sample sequenced in a study of blood T cell repertoires in COVID-19. Some clones are missing from TCRdb's copy, which holds only in-frame ones; the method was immunoSEQ multiplex PCR. The data hold about 170,000 clones, with about 91% observed a single time. Material: PBMCs or T cells enriched from blood (not recorded which). These receptors all stem from a woman aged 18 to 35 who had recovered from COVID-19.

This clone was counted a few times. This rearrangement joins TRBV5-4 to TRBJ2-1, with 9 bases lining up with TRBD2. This CDR3 spans 16 amino acids. Germline V gene lookup returns CDR1 SGHNT and CDR2 YYREEE (reference sequence). With V trimmed by 1 base and J by 3 bases, 5 bases remained unmatched. In DNA, the CDR3 is TGTGCCAGCAGCTTGACAACTAGCGGGCTCTACAATGAGCAGTTCTTC. Protein: CASSLTTSGLYNEQFF.

This chain connects TRBV27 to TRBJ2-7; D is ambiguous. Germline V gene lookup returns CDR1 MNHEY and CDR2 SMNVEV (reference sequence). CDR3 length: 15 residues. With 3 bases removed from V and 5 bases from J, the gap between germline ends came to 17 bases. In DNA, the CDR3 is TGTGCCAGCAGTTTGCACCCCAATGGTAGAGACGAGCAGTACTTC. It yields the protein CASSLHPNGRDEQYF.

The V call is TRBV6-2 or TRBV6-3, the J call TRBJ2-5, with TRBD2 identical over 10 bases. This CDR3 contains 16 residues. The junction had 5 bases not matched to a gene; V was cut back by 4 bases and J by 0 bases. Germline CDR1 and CDR2: MNHEY and SVGEGT. The CDR3 is CASSSILAGHQETQYF. For the CDR3, the DNA is TGTGCCAGCAGTTCCATACTAGCGGGACACCAAGAGACCCAGTACTTC.

The chain carries TRBV12-5 and TRBJ2-1, with D perhaps matching TRBD2 (6 bases). Trimming shortened V by 3 bases and J by 0 bases, and 18 bases separated the two germline ends. CDR3 length equals 18 residues. From germline, CDR1 is LGHNT and CDR2 FRNRAP. CDR3: CASGLRALSGRSYNEQFF. CDR3 nucleotide sequence: TGTGCTAGTGGTTTACGAGCCCTCAGCGGGCGCTCCTACAATGAGCAGTTCTTC.

The chain links TRBV7-3 to TRBJ2-1; TRBD2 aligns across 9 bases. V lost 5 bases, J lost 0 bases, and 8 bases stayed unmatched. The CDR3 spans 17 residues. Germline CDR1 reads SGHTA; CDR2 reads FQGTGA. CDR3: CASSPTVAGASYNEQFF. In DNA, the CDR3 is TGTGCCAGCAGCCCAACAGTAGCGGGAGCCTCCTACAATGAGCAGTTCTTC.

This sequence joins TRBV7-9 and TRBJ2-1; 8 bases map to TRBD2. Germline V gene lookup returns CDR1 SEHNR and CDR2 FQNEAQ (reference sequence). This CDR3 spans 15 amino acids. V lost 5 bases and J lost 5; bases outside the gene matches: 8. CDR3 protein: CASSRSGSLDNEQFF. The DNA for the CDR3 is TGTGCCAGCAGCAGGAGCGGGAGCTTGGACAATGAGCAGTTCTTC.

This clone is a singleton in its sample. This sequence joins TRBV21-1 and TRBJ2-7; the table's D call, TRBD1, was not checked against the DNA. TRBV21-1 is assigned pseudogene status. The CDR3 consists of 17 residues. CDR3 region: CASSNEDRSSGAYEQYF. The CDR3 DNA follows: TGTGCCAGCAGCAACGAAGACAGGTCCAGTGGGGCCTACGAGCAGTACTTC.

J is TRBJ1-1 and V is TRBV5-4, with 8 bases fitting TRBD1. CDR1 and CDR2 (germline): SGHNT, YYREEE (reference sequence). V dropped 3 bases and J dropped 4; count of bases not matched to a gene: 11. This CDR3 is 16 amino acids long. CDR3 bases: TGTGCCAGCAGCTGGGGGCAGGGGGCGCCGGGCACTGAAGCTTTCTTT. It translates to CASSWGQGAPGTEAFF.

This clone was picked up a small number of times. This chain uses TRBV30 with TRBJ1-2, with D possibly being TRBD1 (6 bases). The ends were cut back, 2 bases at V and 5 bases at J, with 9 bases in the middle. From germline, CDR1 is GTSNPN and CDR2 SVGIG (reference sequence). The CDR3 has 12 amino acids. The CDR3 DNA is TGTGCCTGGAGTCAGGGGCGTTATGGCTACACCTTC. Encoded protein: CAWSQGRYGYTF.

The chain is built from TRBV18 and TRBJ2-3; tentative D call: TRBD2 (6 bases). V lost 6 bases, J lost 0 bases, and 13 bases lay in between. Germline CDR1 KGHSH, CDR2 LQKENI. The CDR3 consists of 15 residues. The CDR3 bases are TGTGCCAGCTCCATTGCGGGAACTAGCACAGATACGCAGTATTTT. Its translation: CASSIAGTSTDTQYF.

In nucleotides, the CDR3 is TGTGCCAGCAGAACGACAGGGGTCTATGGCTACACCTTC. Its translation: CASRTTGVYGYTF. V and J are TRBV27 and TRBJ1-2, with 8 bases lining up with TRBD1. The CDR3 contains 13 residues. The ends lost 6 bases at V and 4 bases at J; junction bases unmatched: 4. Looked up from germline, CDR1 is MNHEY and CDR2 is SMNVEV (reference sequence).

J is TRBJ2-5 and V is TRBV7-8; 9 bases align to TRBD2. J lost 4 bases, V lost 4 bases, and 10 bases had no gene match. This CDR3 contains 16 residues. In germline, CDR1 is SGHVS, CDR2 FQNEAQ. The CDR3 protein is CASSSFAAGGPETQYF. The DNA for the CDR3 is TGTGCCAGCAGCTCCTTTGCAGCGGGAGGCCCAGAGACCCAGTACTTC.

The gene calls are TRBV7-6 and TRBJ2-7, with TRBD2 as a possible D gene (6 bases). This CDR3 is 15 amino acids long. Germline-derived CDR1 and CDR2 are SGHVS and FNYEAQ. V was shortened by 1 base and J by 2 bases, with 12 bases between the two germline ends. This chain's CDR3 is CASSLEGGPAYEQYF. DNA of the CDR3: TGTGCCAGCAGCTTAGAGGGAGGCCCAGCCTACGAGCAGTACTTC.

The chain recombines TRBV5-8 with TRBJ1-1, with a tentative D call TRBD1 (6 bases). This CDR3 has 15 amino acids. Germline V gene lookup returns CDR1 SGHTS and CDR2 YDEGEE. The V and J ends lost 3 bases and 4 bases respectively, with 16 bases between them. The CDR3 coding sequence is TGTGCCAGCAGCTCATACCACAGGGACATCACTGAAGCTTTCTTT. Translated, it gives CASSSYHRDITEAFF.

The rearrangement uses TRBV28 and TRBJ2-1, with TRBD2 as a possible D gene (5 bases). Germline CDR1 reads MDHEN; CDR2 reads SYDVKM. The V and J ends lost 4 bases and 8 bases respectively, with 15 bases between them. The CDR3 sequence is 14 residues long. For the CDR3, the DNA is TGTGCCAGCAGTTCCCCGAGGAGCGGCGATGAGCAGTTCTTC. It translates to CASSSPRSGDEQFF.

This chain uses TRBV5-5 with TRBJ2-7; the match to TRBD1 covers 8 bases. Trimming cost V 4 bases and J 2 bases; bases outside gene matches: 5. Germline assignment: CDR1 SGHKS and CDR2 YYEKEE (reference sequence). The CDR3 length is 14 residues. The CDR3 DNA reads as TGTGCCAGCAGCCATCCGGGACAGGCCTACGAGCAGTACTTC. Amino acids: CASSHPGQAYEQYF.

The chain recombines TRBV5-1 with TRBJ1-2, with 9 bases identical to TRBD1. The germline CDR1 and CDR2 sequences are SGHRS and YFSETQ. The CDR3 sequence is 15 residues long. The J segment lost 6 bases and the V segment lost 0 bases, leaving 6 bases of the junction unmatched. CDR3 sequence: CASSLEGQGGHGYTF. The CDR3 coding sequence is TGCGCCAGCAGCTTGGAGGGACAGGGAGGGCATGGCTACACCTTC.

The gene calls are TRBV30 and TRBJ2-1, with 11 nucleotides matching TRBD2. This CDR3 is built from 18 residues. Germline V gives CDR1 GTSNPN, CDR2 SVGIG (reference sequence). Trimming cost V 2 bases and J 10 bases; bases outside gene matches: 19. This CDR3 reads CAWSTFTRTSGPKGEQFF. The CDR3 nucleotides read TGTGCCTGGAGTACCTTTACGAGGACTAGCGGGCCCAAGGGGGAGCAGTTCTTC.